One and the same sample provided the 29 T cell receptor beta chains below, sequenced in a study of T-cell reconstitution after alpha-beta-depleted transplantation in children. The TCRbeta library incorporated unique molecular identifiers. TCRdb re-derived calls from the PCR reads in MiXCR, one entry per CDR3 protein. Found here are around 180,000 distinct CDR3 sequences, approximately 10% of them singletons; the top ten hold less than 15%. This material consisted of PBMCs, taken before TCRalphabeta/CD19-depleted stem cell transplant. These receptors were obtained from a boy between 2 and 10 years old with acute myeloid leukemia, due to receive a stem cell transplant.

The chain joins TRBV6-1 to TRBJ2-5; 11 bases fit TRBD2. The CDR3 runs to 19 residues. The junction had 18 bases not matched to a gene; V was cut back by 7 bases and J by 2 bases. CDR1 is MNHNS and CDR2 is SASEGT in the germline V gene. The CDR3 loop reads CASTSLGGSGGGLQETQYF. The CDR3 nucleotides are TGTGCCAGCACCTCACTCGGAGGTAGCGGGGGGGGATTACAAGAGACCCAGTACTTC.

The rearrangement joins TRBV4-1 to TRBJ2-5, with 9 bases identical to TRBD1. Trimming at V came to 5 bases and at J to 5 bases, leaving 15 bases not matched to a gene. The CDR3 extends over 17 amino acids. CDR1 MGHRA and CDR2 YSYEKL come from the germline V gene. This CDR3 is CASSNSLGTGIGETQYF. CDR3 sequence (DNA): TGCGCCAGCAGCAATAGTTTGGGGACAGGGATTGGGGAGACCCAGTACTTC.

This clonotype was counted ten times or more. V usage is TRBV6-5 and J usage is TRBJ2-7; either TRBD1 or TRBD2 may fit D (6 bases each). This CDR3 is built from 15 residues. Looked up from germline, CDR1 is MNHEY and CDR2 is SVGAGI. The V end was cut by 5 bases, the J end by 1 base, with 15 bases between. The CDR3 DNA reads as TGTGCCAGCAGTCCGTTGGGGGGCGAATCCTACGAGCAGTACTTC. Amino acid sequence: CASSPLGGESYEQYF.

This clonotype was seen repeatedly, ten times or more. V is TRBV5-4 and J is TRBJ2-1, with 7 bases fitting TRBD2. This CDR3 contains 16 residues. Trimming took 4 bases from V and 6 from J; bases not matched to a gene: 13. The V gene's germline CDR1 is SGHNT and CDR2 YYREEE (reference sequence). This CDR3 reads CASSRPPLTSANEQFF. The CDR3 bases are TGTGCCAGCAGCAGACCCCCCCTTACTAGCGCCAATGAGCAGTTCTTC.

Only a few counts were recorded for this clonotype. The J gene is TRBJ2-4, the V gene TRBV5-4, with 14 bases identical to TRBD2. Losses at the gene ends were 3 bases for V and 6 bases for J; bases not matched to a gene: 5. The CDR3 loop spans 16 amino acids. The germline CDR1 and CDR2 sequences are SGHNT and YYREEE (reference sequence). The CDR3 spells CASSWGGTSGGNIQYF. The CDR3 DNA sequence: TGTGCCAGCAGCTGGGGAGGGACTAGCGGGGGAAACATTCAGTACTTC.

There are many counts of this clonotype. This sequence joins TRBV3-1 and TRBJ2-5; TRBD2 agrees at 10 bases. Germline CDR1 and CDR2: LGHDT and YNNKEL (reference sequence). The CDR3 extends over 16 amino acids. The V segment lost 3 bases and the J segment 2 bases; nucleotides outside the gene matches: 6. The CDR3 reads CASSHSGTSVQETQYF. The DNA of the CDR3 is TGTGCCAGCAGCCATTCCGGGACTAGCGTACAAGAGACCCAGTACTTC.

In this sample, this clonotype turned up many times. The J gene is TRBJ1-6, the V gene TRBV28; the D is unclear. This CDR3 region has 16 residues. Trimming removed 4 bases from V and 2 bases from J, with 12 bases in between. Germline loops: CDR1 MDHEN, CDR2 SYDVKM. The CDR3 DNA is TGTGCCAGCAGTTCCATCACCGGGGCCTATAATTCACCCCTCCACTTT. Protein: CASSSITGAYNSPLHF.

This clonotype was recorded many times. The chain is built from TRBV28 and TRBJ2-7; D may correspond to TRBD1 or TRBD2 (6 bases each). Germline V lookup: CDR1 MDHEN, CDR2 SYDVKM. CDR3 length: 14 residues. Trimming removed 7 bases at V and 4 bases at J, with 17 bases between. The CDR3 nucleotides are TGTGCCAGCATCGGGGGCGCCCAACCTTACGAGCAGTACTTC. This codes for CASIGGAQPYEQYF.

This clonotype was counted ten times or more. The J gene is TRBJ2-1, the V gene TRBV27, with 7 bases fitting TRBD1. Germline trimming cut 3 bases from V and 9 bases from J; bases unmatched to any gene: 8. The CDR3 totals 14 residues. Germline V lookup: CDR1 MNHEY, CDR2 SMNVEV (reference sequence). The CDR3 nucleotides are TGTGCCAGCAGTTTGATAGACAGGGCCAGTGAGCAGTTCTTC. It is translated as CASSLIDRASEQFF.

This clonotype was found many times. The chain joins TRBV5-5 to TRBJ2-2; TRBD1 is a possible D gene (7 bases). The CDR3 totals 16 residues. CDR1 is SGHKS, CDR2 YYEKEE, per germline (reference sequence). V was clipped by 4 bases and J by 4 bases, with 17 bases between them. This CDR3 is CASSGSAGQTTGELFF. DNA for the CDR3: TGTGCCAGCAGCGGTTCCGCGGGACAGACCACCGGGGAGCTGTTTTTT.

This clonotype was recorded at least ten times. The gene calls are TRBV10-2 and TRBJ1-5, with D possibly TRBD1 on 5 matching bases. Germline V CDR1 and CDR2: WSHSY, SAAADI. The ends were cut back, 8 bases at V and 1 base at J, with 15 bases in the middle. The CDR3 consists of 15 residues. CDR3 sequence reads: CASRVSGGSNQPQHF. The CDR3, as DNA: TGCGCCAGCCGTGTATCGGGGGGAAGCAATCAGCCCCAGCATTTT.

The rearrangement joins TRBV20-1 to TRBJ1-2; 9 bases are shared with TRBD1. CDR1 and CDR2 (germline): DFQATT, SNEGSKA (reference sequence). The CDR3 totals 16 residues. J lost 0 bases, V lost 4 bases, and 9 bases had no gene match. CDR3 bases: TGCAGTGCTAAAACAGGGGGCTTAGGGGCTAACTATGGCTACACCTTC. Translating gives CSAKTGGLGANYGYTF.

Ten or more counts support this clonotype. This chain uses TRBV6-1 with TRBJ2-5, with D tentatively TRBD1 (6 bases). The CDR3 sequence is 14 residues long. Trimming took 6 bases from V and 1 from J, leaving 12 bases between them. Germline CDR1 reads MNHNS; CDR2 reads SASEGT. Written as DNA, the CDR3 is TGTGCCAGCAGCCGAACAGGGTTCCAAGAGACCCAGTACTTC. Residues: CASSRTGFQETQYF.

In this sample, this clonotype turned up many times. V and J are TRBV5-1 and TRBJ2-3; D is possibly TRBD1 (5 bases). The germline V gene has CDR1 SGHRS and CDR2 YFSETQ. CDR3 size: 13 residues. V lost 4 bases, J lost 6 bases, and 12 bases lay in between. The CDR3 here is CASSETRQDTQYF. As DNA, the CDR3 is TGCGCCAGCAGCGAAACGCGACAGGATACGCAGTATTTT.

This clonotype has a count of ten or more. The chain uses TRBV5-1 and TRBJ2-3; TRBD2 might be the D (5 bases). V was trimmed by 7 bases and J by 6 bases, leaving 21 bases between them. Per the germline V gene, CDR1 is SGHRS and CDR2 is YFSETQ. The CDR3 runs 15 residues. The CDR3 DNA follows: TGCGCCAGCCAGGTTGCGGGCAGACGATCTGATACGCAGTATTTT. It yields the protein CASQVAGRRSDTQYF.

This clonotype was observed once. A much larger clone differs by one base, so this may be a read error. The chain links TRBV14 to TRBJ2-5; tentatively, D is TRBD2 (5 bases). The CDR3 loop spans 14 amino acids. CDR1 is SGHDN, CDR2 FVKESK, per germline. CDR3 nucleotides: TGTGCCAGCAGCCAATACGGGGTGGAAGAGTCCCAGTACTTC. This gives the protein CASSQYGVEESQYF.

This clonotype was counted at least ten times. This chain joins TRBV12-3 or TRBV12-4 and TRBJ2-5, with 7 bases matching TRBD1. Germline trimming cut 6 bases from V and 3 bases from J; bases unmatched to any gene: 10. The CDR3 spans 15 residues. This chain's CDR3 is CASSPPGQGEETQYF. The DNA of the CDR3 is TGTGCCAGCAGCCCCCCTGGGCAGGGGGAAGAGACCCAGTACTTC.

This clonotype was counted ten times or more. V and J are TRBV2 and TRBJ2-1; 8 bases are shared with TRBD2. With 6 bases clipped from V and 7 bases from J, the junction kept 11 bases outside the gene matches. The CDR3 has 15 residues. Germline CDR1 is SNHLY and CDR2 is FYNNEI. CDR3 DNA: TGTGCCAGCAGCTTACCGGGACTAGATTTTAATGAGCAGTTCTTC. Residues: CASSLPGLDFNEQFF.

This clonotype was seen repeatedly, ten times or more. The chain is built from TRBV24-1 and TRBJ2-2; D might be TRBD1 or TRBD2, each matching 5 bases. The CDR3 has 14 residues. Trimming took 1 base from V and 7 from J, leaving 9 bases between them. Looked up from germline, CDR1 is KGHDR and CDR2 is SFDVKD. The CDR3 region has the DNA TGTGCCACCAGTGATTTACCGGGACGCGGGGAGCTGTTTTTT. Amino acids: CATSDLPGRGELFF.

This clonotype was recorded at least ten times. The CDR3 DNA is TGCGCCAGCAGCCAAGACTTGAGCGCCGAAGAGACCCAGTACTTC. Translation gives CASSQDLSAEETQYF. The chain is built from TRBV4-1 and TRBJ2-5, with unresolved D. From germline, CDR1 is MGHRA and CDR2 YSYEKL. The CDR3 consists of 15 residues. V was clipped by 0 bases and J by 3 bases, with 11 bases between them.

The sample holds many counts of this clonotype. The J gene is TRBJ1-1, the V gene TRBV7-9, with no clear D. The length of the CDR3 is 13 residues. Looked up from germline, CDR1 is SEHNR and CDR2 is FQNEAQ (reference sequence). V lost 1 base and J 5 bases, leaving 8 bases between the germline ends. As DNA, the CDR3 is TGTGCCAGCAGCTTAGTCCCCAGTACTGAAGCTTTCTTT. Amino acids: CASSLVPSTEAFF.

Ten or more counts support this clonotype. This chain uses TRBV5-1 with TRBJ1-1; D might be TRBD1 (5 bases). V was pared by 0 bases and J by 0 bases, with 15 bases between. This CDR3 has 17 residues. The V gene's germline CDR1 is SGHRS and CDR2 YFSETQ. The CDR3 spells CASSLGGTEGMNTEAFF. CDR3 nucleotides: TGCGCCAGCAGCTTGGGCGGGACGGAGGGCATGAACACTGAAGCTTTCTTT.

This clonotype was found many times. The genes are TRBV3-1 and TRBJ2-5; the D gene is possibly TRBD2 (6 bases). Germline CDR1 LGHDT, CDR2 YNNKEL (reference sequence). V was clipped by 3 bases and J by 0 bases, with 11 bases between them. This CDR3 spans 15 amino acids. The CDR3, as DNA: TGTGCCAGCAGCCATCCGACTAGGAACCAAGAGACCCAGTACTTC. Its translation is CASSHPTRNQETQYF.

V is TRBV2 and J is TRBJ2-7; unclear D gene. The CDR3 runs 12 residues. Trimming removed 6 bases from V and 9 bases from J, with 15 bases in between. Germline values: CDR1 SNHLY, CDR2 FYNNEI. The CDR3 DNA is TGTGCCAGCAGCTCAGGACGCACTGGGCAGTACTTC. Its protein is CASSSGRTGQYF.

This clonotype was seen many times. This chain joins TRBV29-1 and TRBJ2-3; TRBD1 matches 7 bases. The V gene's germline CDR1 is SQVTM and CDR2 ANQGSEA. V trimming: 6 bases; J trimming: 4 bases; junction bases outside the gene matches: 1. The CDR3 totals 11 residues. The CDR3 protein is CSVQGADTQYF. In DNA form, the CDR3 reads TGCAGCGTCCAGGGGGCAGATACGCAGTATTTT.

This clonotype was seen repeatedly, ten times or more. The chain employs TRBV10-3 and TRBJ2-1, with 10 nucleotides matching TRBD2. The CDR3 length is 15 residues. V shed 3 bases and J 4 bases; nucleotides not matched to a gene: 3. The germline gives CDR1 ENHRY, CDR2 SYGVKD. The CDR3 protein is CAISDIAGGYNEQFF. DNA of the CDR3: TGTGCCATCAGTGATATAGCGGGGGGTTACAATGAGCAGTTCTTC.

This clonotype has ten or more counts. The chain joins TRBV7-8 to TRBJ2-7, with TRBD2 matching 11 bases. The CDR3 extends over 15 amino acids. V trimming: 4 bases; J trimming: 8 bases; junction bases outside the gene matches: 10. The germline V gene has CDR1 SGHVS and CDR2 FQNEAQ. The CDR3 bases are TGTGCCAGCAGCTCCAAGGACCTAGCGGGAGGCAAGCAGTACTTC. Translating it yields CASSSKDLAGGKQYF.

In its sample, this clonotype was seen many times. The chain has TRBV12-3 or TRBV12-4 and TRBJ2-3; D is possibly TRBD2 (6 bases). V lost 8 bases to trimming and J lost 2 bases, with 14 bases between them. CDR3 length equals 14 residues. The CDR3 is CASGGTIHTDTQYF. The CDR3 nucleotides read TGTGCCAGCGGCGGGACCATCCACACAGATACGCAGTATTTT.

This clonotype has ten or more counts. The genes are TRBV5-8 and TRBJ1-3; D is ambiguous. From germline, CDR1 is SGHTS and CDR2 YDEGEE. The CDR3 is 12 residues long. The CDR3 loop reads CAYWESGNTIYF. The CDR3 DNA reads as TGTGCGTACTGGGAGTCTGGAAACACCATATATTTT.